One and the same sample provided the 13 T cell receptor beta chains below, sequenced in a study of CXCR3-negative and CXCR3-positive naive CD8 T cells. Each TRB cDNA library was prepared by 5' RACE (with UMI labels). TCRdb reprocessed the 5' RACE reads and stores each CDR3 protein as one record, lacking DNA. The sample is made up of more than 100,000 distinct CDR3 sequences, and the top ten hold 0.41% of it. These TCRs' antigens remain unknown. General observations from the study: Naive cells with CXCR3 showed TRB CDR3s that were more hydrophobic than those in CXCR3-negative naive cells.

Sequenced sample: naive CXCR3+ CD8+ T cells from blood. Subset indicated: CD45RO-CCR7+CD27+CD95- naive CD8+ T cells expressing CXCR3 (TNR3+). The receptors originated from a human donor in good health. Some clones in this sample may be carry-over from other donors' samples.

The V gene is TRBV28, the J gene TRBJ2-7. The CDR3 has 12 residues. Germline CDR1 and CDR2: MDHEN and SYDVKM. CDR3 protein: CASRKGGYEQYF.

The CDR3 sequence is CATQPFRGGLSDAGELFF. V is TRBV10-3 and J is TRBJ2-2; TCRdb picks TRBD2, but there is no DNA to check that call. This CDR3 region has 18 residues. Germline assignment: CDR1 ENHRY and CDR2 SYGVKD.

The chain carries TRBV25-1 and TRBJ2-1; TCRdb designates TRBD1, a call that cannot be tested without DNA. The CDR3 runs to 13 residues. The germline V gene has CDR1 MGHDK and CDR2 SYGVNS. Here the CDR3 reads CASSESRVNEQFF.

This rearrangement joins TRBV12-3 or TRBV12-4 to TRBJ2-3. The CDR3 extends over 18 amino acids. The CDR3 here is CASSLFVISGQDTDTQYF.

The chain is built from TRBV7-8 and TRBJ2-2; TCRdb lists TRBD2, though no DNA is available to test this call. Per the germline V gene, CDR1 is SGHVS and CDR2 is FQNEAQ. The CDR3 runs 18 residues. This chain's CDR3 is CASSLVRSLWGDTGELFF.

The chain links TRBV5-8 to TRBJ2-1; TCRdb reports TRBD1, a call that lacks DNA to check it against. The CDR3 runs to 15 residues. Germline V lookup: CDR1 SGHTS, CDR2 YDEGEE. CDR3 protein: CASSLGQASYNEQFF.

V is TRBV5-1 and J is TRBJ1-2. CDR1 is SGHRS and CDR2 is YFSETQ in the germline V gene. The CDR3 is made up of 17 amino acids. This CDR3 reads CASSLALEGPLSDGYTF.

J is TRBJ2-1 and V is TRBV5-3. TRBV5-3 is an ORF, and what it does is uncertain. The CDR3 extends over 15 amino acids. Here the CDR3 reads CARSLSGSSYNEQFF.

CDR3 protein: CASRPGLAVNTGELFF. This rearrangement joins TRBV12-3 or TRBV12-4 to TRBJ2-2; TCRdb picks TRBD2, but there is no DNA to check that call. The CDR3 contains 16 residues.

The rearrangement links TRBV9 to TRBJ2-5; TCRdb reports TRBD1, a call that lacks DNA to check it against. The CDR3 is 14 residues long. Germline CDR1 reads SGDLS; CDR2 reads YYNGEE. The CDR3 loop is CASSAGQAQETQYF.

The chain is built from TRBV12-3 or TRBV12-4 and TRBJ2-5; lacking DNA, the TRBD2 call made by TCRdb goes unchecked. The CDR3 consists of 15 residues. The CDR3 is CASSFEGLSQETQYF.

This sequence joins TRBV29-1 and TRBJ1-2; the D call from TCRdb, TRBD1, cannot be confirmed without DNA. The CDR3 covers 15 residues. CDR1 is SQVTM and CDR2 is ANQGSEA in the germline V gene. CDR3 residues: CSVEGGFRQGGGYTF.

J is TRBJ2-2 and V is TRBV6-5; TCRdb picks TRBD1, but there is no DNA to check that call. Germline V CDR1 and CDR2: MNHEY, SVGAGI. CDR3 length equals 15 residues. This CDR3 is CASSYLPRGAGELFF.